This entry is about one TCR beta chain. Its cognate antigen is unknown. These data originate in a study of T cell responses to AZD1222 COVID-19 vaccine. Whole-study findings and limits: There were vaccine-associated CD4 TCRs across spike, dominant at 160-218 and 743-854. White British people made up most donors, females outnumbered males, and clonal diversity was possibly underestimated. Of the AZD1222 recipients, only five to seven were seropositive at baseline.

TCRdb's copy holds only in-frame clones and misses some; the assay was immunoSEQ multiplex PCR. Of 150,000 to 200,000 clones listed, roughly 94% are singletons. With V trimmed by 4 bases and J by 2 bases, 7 bases remained unmatched. There are 15 residues in the CDR3. Per germline, CDR1 SGHNT and CDR2 YYREEE (reference sequence). The clonotype was recovered from an adult in good health. The chain has TRBV5-4 and TRBJ2-5, with 8 bases fitting TRBD1. The sequenced sample was peripheral blood, obtained on day 0 of AZD1222 vaccination. The CDR3 coding sequence is TGTGCCAGCAGCCCTGGACAGGGTGTACAAGAGACCCAGTACTTC. Amino acid sequence: CASSPGQGVQETQYF.